These 30 T cell receptor beta chains were sequenced from one sample in a study of somatic mutations in cytotoxic T cells in rheumatoid arthritis. Assay: immunoSEQ multiplex PCR; the TCRdb copy retains only in-frame clones and omits some. The sample has about 10,000 clones, about four fifths seen once. Sequencing used CD8+ T cells sorted from blood. Receptors originate from a woman aged 45-65 years in good health.

V and J are TRBV29-1 and TRBJ2-7, with D possibly matching TRBD2 (6 bases). The CDR3 length is 13 residues. V dropped 4 bases and J dropped 5 bases, with 15 bases sitting between them. Germline CDR1 and CDR2: SQVTM and ANQGSEA. This CDR3 reads CSVAGSLSNEQYF. Here the CDR3 DNA reads TGCAGCGTTGCCGGGAGTCTGAGCAACGAGCAGTACTTC.

The chain links TRBV5-8 to TRBJ1-5, with D unresolved. The CDR3 runs 17 residues. The V end lost 4 bases, the J end lost 2 bases, and 19 bases lay between the germline ends. The germline V gene encodes CDR1 SGHTS and CDR2 YDEGEE. The CDR3 DNA reads TGTGCCAGCAGCCCCGCAGTTCGGGAATATGGCAATCAGCCCCAGCATTTT. Translation gives CASSPAVREYGNQPQHF.

The chain couples TRBV6-1 to TRBJ2-7, with a possible D match to TRBD2 (5 bases). This CDR3 has 15 amino acids. The germline gives CDR1 MNHNS, CDR2 SASEGT. Trimming shortened V by 2 bases and J by 1 base, and 12 bases separated the two germline ends. CDR3 in DNA: TGTGCCAGCAGTGAACTAGCTGTTACTTCCTACGAGCAGTACTTC. Protein: CASSELAVTSYEQYF.

The V and J genes are TRBV5-4 and TRBJ1-2, with D tentatively TRBD1 (6 bases). This CDR3 is built from 14 residues. Trimming took off 3 bases at V and 8 bases at J, with 17 bases between the two ends. Per germline, CDR1 SGHNT and CDR2 YYREEE (reference sequence). The CDR3 protein is CASSWAGGREGYTF. The CDR3 DNA is TGTGCCAGCAGCTGGGCCGGGGGGCGCGAGGGCTACACCTTC.

This clone has just a few counts. The chain couples TRBV7-2 to TRBJ1-1, with D uncertain. Germline V CDR1 and CDR2: SGHTA, FQGNSA. There are 13 residues in the CDR3. V lost 0 bases and J 8 bases, leaving 10 bases between the germline ends. This CDR3 reads CASSLAAGWEAFF. CDR3 sequence (DNA): TGTGCCAGCAGCTTAGCGGCGGGGTGGGAAGCTTTCTTT.

This clone has a handful of counts. The chain joins TRBV4-2 to TRBJ2-7; 8 nucleotides agree with TRBD2. The CDR3 is made up of 17 amino acids. V was clipped by 2 bases and J by 4 bases; unmatched bases: 13. Germline V CDR1 and CDR2: LGHNA, YNFKEQ. The CDR3 region is CASSQRGPGGIMYEQYF. Here the CDR3 DNA reads TGTGCCAGCAGCCAACGGGGTCCGGGGGGGATTATGTACGAGCAGTACTTC.

The chain uses TRBV19 and TRBJ1-5; 7 positions agree with TRBD1. Trimming cost V 1 base and J 3 bases; bases outside gene matches: 3. Germline CDR1 LNHDA, CDR2 SQIVND (reference sequence). CDR3 size: 15 residues. CDR3 sequence: CASSIGGQVNQPQHF. The CDR3 bases are TGTGCCAGTAGTATAGGTGGACAGGTCAATCAGCCCCAGCATTTT.

The chain combines TRBV4-3 with TRBJ2-5; 7 nucleotides agree with TRBD2. The CDR3 is 15 residues long. V trimming: 0 bases; J trimming: 2 bases; junction bases outside the gene matches: 3. Germline CDR1 is LGHNA and CDR2 is YSLEER. The CDR3 DNA is TGCGCCAGCAGCCAAGATGATAGCGGGCAAGAGACCCAGTACTTC. Its protein is CASSQDDSGQETQYF.

This clone appeared a single time. The V and J genes are TRBV7-6 and TRBJ1-4; TRBD1 aligns across 10 bases. Losses at the gene ends were 4 bases for V and 7 bases for J; bases not matched to a gene: 6. Germline lookup yields CDR1 SGHVS and CDR2 FNYEAQ. The CDR3 is 15 amino acids. The CDR3 sequence is CASSWGTGEGEKLFF. The DNA of the CDR3 is TGTGCCAGCAGCTGGGGGACAGGGGAGGGTGAAAAACTGTTTTTT.

The chain joins TRBV5-6 to TRBJ1-2; 8 bases fit TRBD1. V lost 3 bases, J lost 7 bases, and 8 bases stayed unmatched. The germline V gene encodes CDR1 SGHDT and CDR2 YYEEEE. CDR3 size: 14 residues. CDR3 sequence: CASSWGQAILGYTF. CDR3 nucleotide sequence: TGTGCCAGCAGCTGGGGACAGGCTATCCTTGGCTACACCTTC. Variable domain in full (rest from reference TRBV5-6 and TRBJ1-2): DAGVTQSPTHLIKTRGQQVTLRCSPKSGHDTVSWYQQALGQGPQFIFQYYEEEERQRGNFPDRFSGHQFPNYSSELNVNALLLGDSALYLCASSWGQAILGYTFGSGTRLTVV.

This chain connects TRBV6-7 to TRBJ1-5; D ambiguous. TRBV6-7 is sorted into the ORF group, with uncertain function. The V gene lost 5 bases and the J gene lost 5 bases, with 13 bases spanning the gap. CDR3 size: 14 residues. The CDR3 sequence is CASSTGPDYQPQHF. CDR3 nucleotide sequence: TGTGCCAGCAGTACCGGACCGGACTATCAGCCCCAGCATTTT.

This sequence joins TRBV29-1 and TRBJ2-3, with a weak D call TRBD1 (6 bases). V lost 5 bases and J 4 bases, leaving 25 bases between the germline ends. The CDR3 consists of 17 residues. From germline, CDR1 is SQVTM and CDR2 ANQGSEA. The CDR3 sequence is CSVPGPAAGGSPDTQYF. In DNA, the CDR3 is TGCAGCGTTCCGGGACCCGCAGCTGGGGGCTCCCCAGATACGCAGTATTTT.

The chain employs TRBV7-9 and TRBJ1-3, with a weak D call TRBD1 (5 bases). V lost 6 bases, J lost 6 bases, and 15 bases lay in between. The CDR3 covers 14 residues. Per germline, CDR1 SEHNR and CDR2 FQNEAQ (reference sequence). This CDR3 is CASRPFGGENTIYF. CDR3 sequence (DNA): TGTGCCAGCAGGCCCTTTGGGGGGGAAAACACCATATATTTT.

The chain recombines TRBV4-1 with TRBJ2-2; D unclear. Germline CDR1 MGHRA, CDR2 YSYEKL. The CDR3 is made up of 13 amino acids. V was shortened by 3 bases and J by 0 bases, with 2 bases between the two germline ends. The CDR3 loop is CASSHTNTGELFF. CDR3 coding DNA: TGCGCCAGCAGCCATACGAACACCGGGGAGCTGTTTTTT.

This chain joins TRBV5-1 and TRBJ2-4; 7 bases align to TRBD2. V lost 0 bases, J lost 1 base, and 4 bases stayed unmatched. Germline loops: CDR1 SGHRS, CDR2 YFSETQ. This CDR3 is built from 16 residues. CDR3 bases: TGCGCCAGCAGCTTGGGGGCGGGGGAGGCCAAAAACATTCAGTACTTC. Protein sequence: CASSLGAGEAKNIQYF.

V usage is TRBV7-8 and J usage is TRBJ2-1; D is possibly TRBD1 (6 bases). Per germline, CDR1 SGHVS and CDR2 FQNEAQ. The CDR3 runs to 13 residues. With 5 bases removed from V and 3 bases from J, the gap between germline ends came to 8 bases. CDR3 in amino acids: CASSGDNYNEQFF. DNA for the CDR3: TGTGCCAGCAGCGGGGACAACTACAATGAGCAGTTCTTC.

The chain uses TRBV10-1 and TRBJ2-7; possibly TRBD2 for D (5 bases). The V gene lost 6 bases and the J gene lost 5 bases, with 8 bases spanning the gap. The CDR3 has 11 residues. Germline V gene sequence: CDR1 WNHNN, CDR2 SYGVQD (reference sequence). CDR3 in amino acids: CASRPGNEQYF. CDR3 in DNA: TGCGCCAGCAGACCGGGGAACGAGCAGTACTTC.

V usage is TRBV5-1 and J usage is TRBJ2-2; TRBD2 agrees at 9 bases. CDR1 SGHRS and CDR2 YFSETQ come from the germline V gene. The CDR3 covers 16 residues. Losses at the gene ends were 5 bases for V and 2 bases for J; bases not matched to a gene: 7. CDR3 amino acids: CASRLTSGSNTGELFF. CDR3 DNA: TGCGCCAGCAGATTGACTAGCGGATCCAACACCGGGGAGCTGTTTTTT.

The chain combines TRBV30 with TRBJ2-5; 8 bases line up with TRBD1. The J segment lost 5 bases and the V segment lost 2 bases, leaving 4 bases of the junction unmatched. Germline CDR1 and CDR2: GTSNPN and SVGIG (reference sequence). The CDR3 spans 13 residues. The CDR3 nucleotides read TGTGCCTGGAGTCAGGGGGCGCGGGAGACCCAGTACTTC. Amino acids: CAWSQGARETQYF.

This chain joins TRBV2 and TRBJ1-1, with a tentative D call TRBD1 (5 bases). Deletions cut 7 bases from V and 7 bases from J, with 13 bases between. The CDR3 covers 12 residues. Per the germline V gene, CDR1 is SNHLY and CDR2 is FYNNEI. The CDR3: CASIHDSHEAFF. DNA of the CDR3: TGTGCCAGCATCCACGACAGCCATGAAGCTTTCTTT.

CDR3 residues: CASSPPSGVGNQPQHF. The CDR3 DNA follows: TGTGCCAGCAGTCCCCCGAGCGGGGTCGGCAATCAGCCCCAGCATTTT. V usage is TRBV6-6 and J usage is TRBJ1-5, with D unclear. Trimming shortened V by 5 bases and J by 2 bases, and 16 bases separated the two germline ends. Looked up from germline, CDR1 is MNHNY and CDR2 is SVGAGI (reference sequence). This CDR3 is built from 16 residues.

The chain has TRBV7-3 and TRBJ2-7, with 8 bases aligning to TRBD2. CDR1 SGHTA and CDR2 FQGTGA come from the germline V gene. The CDR3 extends over 15 amino acids. V shed 8 bases and J 3 bases; nucleotides not matched to a gene: 12. CDR3 DNA: TGTGCCAGCGCCTACGGGGGGGAGACGATCTACGAGCAGTACTTC. It specifies CASAYGGETIYEQYF.

The chain links TRBV18 to TRBJ2-7, with TRBD1 matching over 11 bases. V dropped 2 bases and J dropped 3; count of bases not matched to a gene: 3. The CDR3 spans 15 residues. CDR1 KGHSH and CDR2 LQKENI come from the germline V gene. This CDR3 is CASSPRGQGGYEQYF. CDR3 coding DNA: TGTGCCAGCTCACCAAGGGGACAGGGGGGCTACGAGCAGTACTTC.

This sequence joins TRBV30 and TRBJ2-2; 9 nucleotides agree with TRBD2. V lost 4 bases and J lost 7; bases outside the gene matches: 10. The germline CDR1 and CDR2 sequences are GTSNPN and SVGIG (reference sequence). This CDR3 spans 15 amino acids. Written as DNA, the CDR3 is TGTGCCTGGAATTCGGTAGCGGGGGAAATCGGGGAGCTGTTTTTT. This encodes CAWNSVAGEIGELFF.

This clone was detected once. The chain uses TRBV9 and TRBJ1-1; no clear D. CDR3 size: 14 residues. CDR1 is SGDLS and CDR2 is YYNGEE in the germline V gene. V was shortened by 3 bases and J by 1 base, with 10 bases between the two germline ends. DNA of the CDR3: TGTGCCAGCAGCGCCAGCGATCCGAACACTGAAGCTTTCTTT. It yields the protein CASSASDPNTEAFF.

CDR3 loop: CASSEGLAGGSPSYNEQFF. The CDR3, as DNA: TGTGCCAGCAGCGAGGGACTAGCGGGGGGCTCCCCCTCCTACAATGAGCAGTTCTTC. J is TRBJ2-1 and V is TRBV9; TRBD2 matches at 15 bases. V gave up 3 bases and J gave up 0 bases; unmatched junction bases: 7. The CDR3 length is 19 residues. CDR1 is SGDLS, CDR2 YYNGEE, per germline.

The V gene is TRBV19, the J gene TRBJ1-5; possibly TRBD1 for D (6 bases). Per the germline V gene, CDR1 is LNHDA and CDR2 is SQIVND (reference sequence). V lost 6 bases and J lost 5, with 11 bases in between. CDR3 length: 13 residues. CDR3 nucleotide sequence: TGTGCCAGTAGCCACAGGGTAGATCAGCCCCAGCATTTT. This sequence encodes CASSHRVDQPQHF.

Note on this clone: A single base is all that separates this from a far larger clone, so a read error is likely. This rearrangement joins TRBV7-8 to TRBJ1-5; 7 bases align to TRBD1. The J call may be faulty, since TRBJ2-3 better matches the DNA end. This CDR3 spans 16 amino acids. Germline V gene data show CDR1 as SGHVS and CDR2 as FQNEAQ. CDR3 loop: CASATDRQNFNQPQYF. The CDR3 coding sequence is TGTGCCAGTGCGACGGACAGGCAAAACTTCAATCAGCCCCAGTATTTT.

The chain uses TRBV13 and TRBJ2-6; 8 nucleotides agree with TRBD1. There are 15 residues in the CDR3. Germline V gene sequence: CDR1 PRHDT, CDR2 FYEKMQ (reference sequence). J gave up 4 bases and V 5 bases, and 4 bases lay outside the gene matches. CDR3: CASSRTGYGANVLTF. Here the CDR3 DNA reads TGTGCCAGCAGCCGGACAGGGTACGGGGCCAACGTCCTGACTTTC.

This sequence joins TRBV6-4 and TRBJ2-3; possibly TRBD2 for D (5 bases). CDR1 MRHNA and CDR2 SNTAGT come from the germline V gene. V was cut by 4 bases and J by 4 bases, with 9 bases left in between. The CDR3 spans 13 residues. The CDR3 DNA follows: TGTGCCAGCAGTGCCGCGGACTCAGATACGCAGTATTTT. Amino acids: CASSAADSDTQYF.